Sequencing of this TCR beta chain was carried out in a study of T cells in Graves' hyperthyroidism and ophthalmopathy. RNA transcripts yielded amplified TCR beta CDR3 regions. TCR CDR3 underwent first-round RT-PCR with the HTBI primer set. TCRdb re-called the multiplex PCR reads through MiXCR, storing one row per CDR3 protein. This table holds more than 300,000 distinct CDR3 sequences, about 14% found once. This clonotype was counted ten times or more. Its antigen is currently unknown. CDR1 is MDHEN and CDR2 is SYDVKM in the germline V gene. This CDR3 comprises 16 residues. The ends lost 6 bases at V and 6 bases at J; junction bases unmatched: 14. Study results and caveats: Ophthalmopathy, which appeared later, was predicted by the model a median approximately six months before onset.

The sequenced sample was blood. This receptor was taken from a woman aged 25 to 45 with Graves' ophthalmopathy. The J gene is TRBJ1-2, the V gene TRBV28; 9 bases match TRBD1. This CDR3 is CASSGWGQGGADGYTF. Written as DNA, the CDR3 is TGTGCCAGCAGCGGTTGGGGACAGGGTGGAGCTGATGGCTACACCTTC.